Listed here are 17 T cell receptor beta chains from one sample, sequenced in a study of molecular identifiers for immune sequencing clone quantification. TCRdb itself ran the PCR reads through MiXCR, one entry per CDR3 protein. Of about 500,000 distinct CDR3 sequences in the sample, about a fifth were seen once. Sequencing was done on a sample of naive CD8+ T cells from blood, with Jurkat cell RNA spiked in. Regarding subset: FACS-sorted CD8+CD4-CCR7+CD45RA+ naive T cells. Every receptor here comes from a human donor in good health. Some libraries in this study had Jurkat cell RNA spiked in.

As to this clonotype: With a much larger clone just one base away, this may be a read error. No conserved phenylalanine or tryptophan ends this CDR3, so it is likely a read error. The chain has TRBV27 and TRBJ2-7; maybe TRBD2 (6 bases). The V end was cut by 7 bases, the J end by 1 base, with 11 bases between. This CDR3 region has 13 residues. Germline-derived CDR1 and CDR2 are MNHEY and SMNVEV (reference sequence). CDR3 DNA: TGTGCCAGCATCGCCGCGGGGTCCTACGAGCAGTACCTC. Translating it yields CASIAAGSYEQYL.

This clonotype showed up just a few times. The chain links TRBV4-1 to TRBJ1-6; a possible D gene is TRBD1 (6 bases). Trimming pared 1 base from V and 9 bases from J, leaving 16 bases between. Germline assignment: CDR1 MGHRA and CDR2 YSYEKL. The CDR3 is made up of 16 amino acids. DNA for the CDR3: TGCGCCAGCAGCCAAGGACAGGACCCCGGATCTTCACCCCTCCACTTT. It is translated as CASSQGQDPGSSPLHF.

Ten or more counts support this clonotype. V gene TRBV7-8 combines with J gene TRBJ2-7, with a weak D call TRBD1 (5 bases). The CDR3 runs to 15 residues. V dropped 4 bases and J dropped 1 base, with 14 bases sitting between them. Germline CDR1 is SGHVS and CDR2 is FQNEAQ. The DNA for the CDR3 is TGTGCCAGCAGCTGGGGTCGACAGACGTCCTACGAGCAGTACTTC. It codes for CASSWGRQTSYEQYF.

The sample holds many counts of this clonotype. The chain combines TRBV4-2 with TRBJ2-7, with a tentative D call TRBD1 (5 bases). The V gene's germline CDR1 is LGHNA and CDR2 YNFKEQ. Trimming left V 0 bases short and J 2 bases short, with 11 bases between. There are 15 residues in the CDR3. CDR3 sequence: CASSQEDLGAYEQYF. In DNA, the CDR3 is TGTGCCAGCAGCCAAGAGGACCTAGGGGCCTACGAGCAGTACTTC.

This clonotype was found many times. CDR3 nucleotide sequence: TGTGCCAGTAGTATGGGGCAGGGATTCTCCTACGAGCAGTACTTC. Protein sequence: CASSMGQGFSYEQYF. The chain is built from TRBV19 and TRBJ2-7, with TRBD1 as a possible D gene (5 bases). Trimming took 3 bases from V and 0 from J, leaving 12 bases between them. The CDR3 sequence is 15 residues long. Germline V CDR1 and CDR2: LNHDA, SQIVND (reference sequence).

Note on this clonotype: Given a much more abundant clone one base away, this may be a read error. This chain uses TRBV4-3 with TRBJ1-1; D is possibly TRBD1 (5 bases). The germline V gene has CDR1 LGHNA and CDR2 YSLEER. This CDR3 has 17 residues. Trimming shortened V by 0 bases and J by 5 bases, and 19 bases separated the two germline ends. The CDR3 loop reads CASSQDIGASRGTEAFF. CDR3 in DNA: TGCGCCAGCAGCCAAGATATTGGGGCCTCCCGGGGAACTGAAGCTTTCTTT.

To note about this clonotype: This clone may be a read error of a much larger clone one base away. The chain is built from TRBV7-9 and TRBJ1-5; D perhaps matches TRBD1 (5 bases). The CDR3 totals 16 residues. Germline V gene data show CDR1 as SEHNR and CDR2 as FQNEAQ (reference sequence). CDR3 DNA: TGTGCCGGCAGCTTAGCGGGGGGACTTAGCGGGCAGCCCCAGCATTTT. Amino acids: CAGSLAGGLSGQPQHF.

This clonotype was detected ten times or more. The gene calls are TRBV24-1 and TRBJ2-1; D unresolved. The germline CDR1 and CDR2 sequences are KGHDR and SFDVKD. CDR3 length: 11 residues. Between the trimmed V and J ends, which lost 5 bases and 8 bases, there was a span of 6 bases. Written as DNA, the CDR3 is TGTGCCACCAGTGTCCTCCATGAGCAGTTCTTC. Protein sequence: CATSVLHEQFF.

The rearrangement uses TRBV18 and TRBJ1-1; D is possibly TRBD1 (6 bases). V lost 6 bases and J 5 bases, leaving 19 bases between the germline ends. The CDR3 sequence is 15 residues long. Germline V gene lookup returns CDR1 KGHSH and CDR2 LQKENI. This CDR3 is CASSSGAHAGTEAFF. DNA of the CDR3: TGTGCCAGCTCTTCAGGGGCGCACGCGGGGACTGAAGCTTTCTTT.

This clonotype was detected ten times or more. The rearrangement uses TRBV7-9 and TRBJ2-3; 7 bases agree with TRBD2. This CDR3 is 17 amino acids long. The trim removed 1 base at V and 3 bases at J, leaving 10 bases unmatched. The V gene's germline CDR1 is SEHNR and CDR2 FQNEAQ (reference sequence). The CDR3 loop is CASSLGGLTLGTDTQYF. CDR3 nucleotides: TGTGCCAGCAGCTTAGGGGGACTAACCCTGGGGACAGATACGCAGTATTTT.

Concerning this clonotype: A read error may explain this, as a much larger clone is one base away. The V gene is TRBV21-1, the J gene TRBJ2-7; TRBD2, as called in the table, went unchecked against the DNA. TRBV21-1 is a recognized pseudogene. The CDR3 has 16 residues. CDR3 residues: CASSKMRKRDRNEQYF. DNA for the CDR3: TGTGCCAGCAGCAAAATGAGGAAGCGGGACCGGAACGAGCAGTACTTC.

As for this clonotype: Germline is not matched at one junction end, which may reflect a read error. V gene TRBV7-9 combines with J gene TRBJ1-1; D perhaps matches TRBD1 (6 bases). The CDR3 runs to 14 residues. Germline V gene sequence: CDR1 SEHNR, CDR2 FQNEAQ (reference sequence). CDR3 sequence (DNA): TGTGCCAGCAGCGCCCAGGGGATGGGGACTGGAGCTTTCTTT. It encodes CASSAQGMGTGAFF.

The table lists this clonotype with many counts. This chain links TRBV7-2 with TRBJ2-5; possible D gene TRBD2, 5 bases. Germline CDR1 and CDR2: SGHTA and FQGNSA. The CDR3 loop spans 20 amino acids. The germline V and J ends were trimmed by 5 bases and 1 base, with 29 bases remaining between them. The CDR3 spells CASSPGLFISQAPPQETQYF. The DNA of the CDR3 is TGTGCCAGCAGCCCCGGACTGTTCATCTCCCAGGCCCCTCCCCAAGAGACCCAGTACTTC.

The rearrangement uses TRBV6-6 and TRBJ1-4; D uncertain. Germline V gene data show CDR1 as MNHNY and CDR2 as SVGAGI (reference sequence). The CDR3 is made up of 11 amino acids. V lost 6 bases, J lost 5 bases, and 4 bases lay in between. The CDR3 loop reads CASSRNEKLFF. In DNA, the CDR3 is TGTGCCAGCAGCCGAAATGAAAAACTGTTTTTT.

This clonotype was recorded many times. This chain connects TRBV15 to TRBJ1-1; D is possibly TRBD1 (5 bases). This CDR3 contains 15 residues. Germline V gene sequence: CDR1 LNHNV, CDR2 YYDKDF (reference sequence). V lost 0 bases, J lost 8 bases, and 16 bases lay in between. CDR3 DNA sequence: TGTGCCACCAGCAGAGATCTGGCAGGGAAAAAAGAAGCTTTCTTT. It codes for CATSRDLAGKKEAFF.

Turning to this clonotype: This may stem from a read error, because a much larger clone lies one nucleotide away. Written as DNA, the CDR3 is TGTGCCAGCAGCCAAGATCCCCATACGCACTATTTT. It translates to CASSQDPHTHYF. The chain employs TRBV3-1 and TRBJ2-3; D call uncertain. The CDR3 loop spans 12 amino acids. Looked up from germline, CDR1 is LGHDT and CDR2 is YNNKEL (reference sequence).

This clonotype was found many times. The chain links TRBV9 to TRBJ2-7, with a weak D call TRBD1 (5 bases). Trimming left V 0 bases short and J 2 bases short, with 9 bases between. Germline V lookup: CDR1 SGDLS, CDR2 YYNGEE. The CDR3 loop spans 14 amino acids. The CDR3 region is CASSVGGLTYEQYF. CDR3 nucleotides: TGTGCCAGCAGCGTAGGGGGCTTAACCTACGAGCAGTACTTC.